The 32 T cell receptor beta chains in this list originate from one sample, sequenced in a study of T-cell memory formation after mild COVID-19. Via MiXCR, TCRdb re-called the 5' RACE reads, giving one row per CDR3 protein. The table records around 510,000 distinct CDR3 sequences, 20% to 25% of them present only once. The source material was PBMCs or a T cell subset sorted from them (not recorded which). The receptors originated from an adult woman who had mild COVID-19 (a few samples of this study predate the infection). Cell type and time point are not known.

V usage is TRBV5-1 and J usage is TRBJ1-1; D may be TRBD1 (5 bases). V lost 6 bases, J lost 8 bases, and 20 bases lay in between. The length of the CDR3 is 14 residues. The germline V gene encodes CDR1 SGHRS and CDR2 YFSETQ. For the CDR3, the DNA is TGCGCCAGCAAGGCGCACGGGGGAGCCCCAGAAGCTTTCTTT. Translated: CASKAHGGAPEAFF.

The CDR3 DNA reads TGTGCCACCAGCAGAGATTTTACCGGGGAGCTGTTTTTT. Protein: CATSRDFTGELFF. The V call is TRBV15, the J call TRBJ2-2; D uncertain. V lost 0 bases and J 5 bases, leaving 4 bases between the germline ends. This CDR3 comprises 13 residues. The germline CDR1 and CDR2 sequences are LNHNV and YYDKDF (reference sequence).

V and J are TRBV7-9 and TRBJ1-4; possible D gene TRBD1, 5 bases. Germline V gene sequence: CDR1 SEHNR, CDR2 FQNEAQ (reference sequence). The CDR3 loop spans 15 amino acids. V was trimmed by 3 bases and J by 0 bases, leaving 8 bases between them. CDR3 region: CASSFAGATNEKLFF. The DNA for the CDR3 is TGTGCCAGCAGCTTCGCGGGGGCAACTAATGAAAAACTGTTTTTT. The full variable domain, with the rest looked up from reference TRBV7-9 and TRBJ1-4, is DTGVSQNPRHKITKRGQNVTFRCDPISEHNRLYWYRQTLGQGPEFLTYFQNEAQLEKSRLLSDRFSAERPKGSFSTLEIQRTEQGDSAMYLCASSFAGATNEKLFFGSGTQLSVL.

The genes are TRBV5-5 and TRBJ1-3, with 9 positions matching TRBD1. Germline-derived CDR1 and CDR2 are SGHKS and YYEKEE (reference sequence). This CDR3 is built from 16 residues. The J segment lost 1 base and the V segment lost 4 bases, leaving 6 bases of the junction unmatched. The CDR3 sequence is CASSQPTGGSGNTIYF. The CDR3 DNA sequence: TGTGCCAGCAGCCAACCGACAGGGGGTTCTGGAAACACCATATATTTT.

CDR3 sequence: CAIRTGAGSRETQYF. In DNA form, the CDR3 reads TGTGCCATCAGAACAGGGGCGGGGAGTAGAGAGACCCAGTACTTC. This rearrangement joins TRBV10-3 to TRBJ2-5; D possibly corresponds to TRBD1 (7 bases). The V end was cut by 6 bases, the J end by 4 bases, with 18 bases between. Germline loops: CDR1 ENHRY, CDR2 SYGVKD. The CDR3 length is 15 residues.

DNA of the CDR3: TGTGCCAGCAGTGGAAACGCGAACACCGGGGAGCTGTTTTTT. This gives the protein CASSGNANTGELFF. The chain combines TRBV12-3 or TRBV12-4 with TRBJ2-2; no clear D. This CDR3 is 14 amino acids long. V was trimmed by 5 bases and J by 0 bases, leaving 7 bases between them.

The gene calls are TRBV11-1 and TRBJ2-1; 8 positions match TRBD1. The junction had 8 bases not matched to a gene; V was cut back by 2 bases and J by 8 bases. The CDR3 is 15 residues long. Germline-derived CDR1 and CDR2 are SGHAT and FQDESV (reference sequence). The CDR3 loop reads CASSLLQGAGDEQFF. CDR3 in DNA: TGTGCCAGCAGCTTACTGCAGGGGGCTGGCGATGAGCAGTTCTTC.

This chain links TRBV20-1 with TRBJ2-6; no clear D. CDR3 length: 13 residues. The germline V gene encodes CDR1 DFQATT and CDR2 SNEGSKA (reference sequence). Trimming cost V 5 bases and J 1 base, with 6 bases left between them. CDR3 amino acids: CSASLSGANVLTF. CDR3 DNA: TGCAGTGCTTCCTTGTCTGGGGCCAACGTCCTGACTTTC.

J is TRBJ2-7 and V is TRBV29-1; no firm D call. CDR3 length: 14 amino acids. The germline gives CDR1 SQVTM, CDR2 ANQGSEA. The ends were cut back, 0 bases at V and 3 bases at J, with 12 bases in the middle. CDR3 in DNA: TGCAGCGTTGAAGATCGCAGTGTAGGCTACGAGCAGTACTTC. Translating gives CSVEDRSVGYEQYF.

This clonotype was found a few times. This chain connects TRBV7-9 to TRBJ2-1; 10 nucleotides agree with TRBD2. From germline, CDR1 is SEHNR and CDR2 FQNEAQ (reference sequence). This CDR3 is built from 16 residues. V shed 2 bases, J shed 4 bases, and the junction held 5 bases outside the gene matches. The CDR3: CASSLPGLATYNEQFF. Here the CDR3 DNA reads TGTGCCAGCAGCTTACCGGGACTAGCGACATACAATGAGCAGTTCTTC. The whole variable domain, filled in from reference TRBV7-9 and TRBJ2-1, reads DTGVSQNPRHKITKRGQNVTFRCDPISEHNRLYWYRQTLGQGPEFLTYFQNEAQLEKSRLLSDRFSAERPKGSFSTLEIQRTEQGDSAMYLCASSLPGLATYNEQFFGPGTRLTVL.

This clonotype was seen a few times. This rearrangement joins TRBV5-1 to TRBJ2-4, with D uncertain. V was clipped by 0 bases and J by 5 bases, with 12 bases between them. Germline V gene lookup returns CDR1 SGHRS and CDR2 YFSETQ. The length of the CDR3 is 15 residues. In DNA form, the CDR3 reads TGCGCCAGCAGCTTGGGGTATGGGTCCGAAAACATTCAGTACTTC. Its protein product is CASSLGYGSENIQYF.

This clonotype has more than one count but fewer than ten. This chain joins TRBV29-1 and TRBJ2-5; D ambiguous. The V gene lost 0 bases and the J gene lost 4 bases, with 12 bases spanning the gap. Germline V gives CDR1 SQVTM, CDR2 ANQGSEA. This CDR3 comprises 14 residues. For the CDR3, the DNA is TGCAGCGTTGAAGATAGGAAGTCAGCAGAGACCCAGTACTTC. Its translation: CSVEDRKSAETQYF. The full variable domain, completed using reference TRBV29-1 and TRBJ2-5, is SAVISQKPSRDICQRGTSLTIQCQVDSQVTMMFWYRQQPGQSLTLIATANQGSEATYESGFVIDKFPISRPNLTFSTLTVSNMSPEDSSIYLCSVEDRKSAETQYFGPGTRLLVL.

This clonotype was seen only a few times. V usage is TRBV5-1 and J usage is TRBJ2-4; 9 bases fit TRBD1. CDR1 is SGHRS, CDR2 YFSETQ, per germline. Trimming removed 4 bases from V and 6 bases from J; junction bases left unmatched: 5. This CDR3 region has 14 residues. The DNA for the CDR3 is TGCGCCAGCAGCCTCCAGGACAGGGGAAACATTCAGTACTTC. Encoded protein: CASSLQDRGNIQYF. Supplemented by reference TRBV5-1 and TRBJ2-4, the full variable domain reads KAGVTQTPRYLIKTRGQQVTLSCSPISGHRSVSWYQQTPGQGLQFLFEYFSETQRNKGNFPGRFSGRQFSNSRSEMNVSTLELGDSALYLCASSLQDRGNIQYFGAGTRLSVL.

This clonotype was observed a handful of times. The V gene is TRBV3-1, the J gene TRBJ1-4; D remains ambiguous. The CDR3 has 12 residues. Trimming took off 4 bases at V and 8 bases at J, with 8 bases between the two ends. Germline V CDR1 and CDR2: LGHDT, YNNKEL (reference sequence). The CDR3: CASSPDGEKLFF. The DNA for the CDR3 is TGTGCCAGCAGCCCGGATGGGGAAAAACTGTTTTTT.

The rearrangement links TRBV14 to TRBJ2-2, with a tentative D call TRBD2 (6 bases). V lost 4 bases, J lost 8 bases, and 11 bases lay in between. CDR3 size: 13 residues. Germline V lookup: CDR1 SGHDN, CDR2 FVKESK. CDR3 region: CASSPRLVGELFF. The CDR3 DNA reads TGTGCCAGCAGCCCGAGACTAGTAGGGGAGCTGTTTTTT.

The DNA of the CDR3 is TGTGCCAGCAGCCCCGTTCTGGGGAATGAGCAGTTCTTC. Translation: CASSPVLGNEQFF. The J gene is TRBJ2-1, the V gene TRBV5-6, with no clear D. Germline values: CDR1 SGHDT, CDR2 YYEEEE. Trimming shortened V by 4 bases and J by 7 bases, and 12 bases separated the two germline ends. CDR3 size: 13 residues.

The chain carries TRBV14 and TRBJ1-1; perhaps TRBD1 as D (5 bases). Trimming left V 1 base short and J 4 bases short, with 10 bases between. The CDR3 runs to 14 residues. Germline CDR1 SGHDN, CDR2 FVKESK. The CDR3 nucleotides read TGTGCCAGCAGCCAAGCCGGGGGAGTCACTGAAGCTTTCTTT. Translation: CASSQAGGVTEAFF.

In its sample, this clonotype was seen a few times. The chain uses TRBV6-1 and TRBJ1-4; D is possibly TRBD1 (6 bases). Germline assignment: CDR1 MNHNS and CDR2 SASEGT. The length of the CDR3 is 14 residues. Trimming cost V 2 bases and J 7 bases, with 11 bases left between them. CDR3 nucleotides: TGTGCCAGCAGTGAACCTGGGGGCGGTGAAAAACTGTTTTTT. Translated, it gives CASSEPGGGEKLFF.

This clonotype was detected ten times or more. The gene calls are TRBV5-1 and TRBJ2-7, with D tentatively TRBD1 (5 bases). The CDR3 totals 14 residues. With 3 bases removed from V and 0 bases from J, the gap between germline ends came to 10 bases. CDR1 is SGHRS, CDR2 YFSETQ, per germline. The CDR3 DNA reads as TGCGCCAGCAGCTCGGACACAAACTCCTACGAGCAGTACTTC. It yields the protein CASSSDTNSYEQYF.

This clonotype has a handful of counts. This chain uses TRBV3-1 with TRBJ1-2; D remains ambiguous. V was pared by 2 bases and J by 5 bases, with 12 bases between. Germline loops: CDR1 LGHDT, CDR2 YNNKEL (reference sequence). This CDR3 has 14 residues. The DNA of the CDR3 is TGTGCCAGCAGCCAATCGATGACGCTGTATGGCTACACCTTC. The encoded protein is CASSQSMTLYGYTF.

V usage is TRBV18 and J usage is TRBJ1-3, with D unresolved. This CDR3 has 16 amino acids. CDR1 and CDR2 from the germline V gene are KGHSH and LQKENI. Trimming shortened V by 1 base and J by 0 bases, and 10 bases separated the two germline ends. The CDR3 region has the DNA TGTGCCAGCTCACCACGAAACACGGGCTCTGGAAACACCATATATTTT. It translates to CASSPRNTGSGNTIYF. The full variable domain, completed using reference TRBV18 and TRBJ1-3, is NAGVMQNPRHLVRRRGQEARLRCSPMKGHSHVYWYRQLPEEGLKFMVYLQKENIIDESGMPKERFSAEFPKEGPSILRIQQVVRGDSAAYFCASSPRNTGSGNTIYFGEGSWLTVV.

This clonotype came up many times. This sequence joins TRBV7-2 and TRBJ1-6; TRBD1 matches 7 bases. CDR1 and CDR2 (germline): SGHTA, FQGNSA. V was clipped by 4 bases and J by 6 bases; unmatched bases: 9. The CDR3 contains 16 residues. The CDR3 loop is CASSSSGTESNSPLHF. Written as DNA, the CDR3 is TGTGCCAGCAGCTCCTCCGGGACAGAGAGTAATTCACCCCTCCACTTT.

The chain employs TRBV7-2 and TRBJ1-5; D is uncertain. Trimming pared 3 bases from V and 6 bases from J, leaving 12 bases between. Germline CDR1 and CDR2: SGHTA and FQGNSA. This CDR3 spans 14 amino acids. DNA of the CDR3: TGTGCCAGCAGCTTTACAGAAGCTGGTCAGCCCCAGCATTTT. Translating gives CASSFTEAGQPQHF.

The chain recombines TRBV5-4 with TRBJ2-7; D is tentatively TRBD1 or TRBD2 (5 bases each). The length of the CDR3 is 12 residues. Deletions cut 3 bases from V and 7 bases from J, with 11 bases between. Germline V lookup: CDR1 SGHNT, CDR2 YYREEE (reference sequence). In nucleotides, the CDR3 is TGTGCCAGCAGCTGGGGGACGGCGGAGCAGTACTTC. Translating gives CASSWGTAEQYF. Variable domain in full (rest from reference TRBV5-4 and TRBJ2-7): ETGVTQSPTHLIKTRGQQVTLRCSSQSGHNTVSWYQQALGQGPQFIFQYYREEENGRGNFPPRFSGLQFPNYSSELNVNALELDDSALYLCASSWGTAEQYFGPGTRLTVT.

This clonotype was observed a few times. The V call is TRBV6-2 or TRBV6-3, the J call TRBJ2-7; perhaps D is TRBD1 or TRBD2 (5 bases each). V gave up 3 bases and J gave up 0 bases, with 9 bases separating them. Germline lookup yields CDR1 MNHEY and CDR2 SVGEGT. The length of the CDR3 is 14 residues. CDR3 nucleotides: TGTGCCAGCAGTTATCCTGGGACCTCCTACGAGCAGTACTTC. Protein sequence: CASSYPGTSYEQYF.

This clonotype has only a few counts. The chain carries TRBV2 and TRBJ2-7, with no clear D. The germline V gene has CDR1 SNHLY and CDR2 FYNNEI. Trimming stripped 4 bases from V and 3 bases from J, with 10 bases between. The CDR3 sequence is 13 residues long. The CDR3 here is CASSADQSYEQYF. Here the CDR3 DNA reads TGTGCCAGCAGTGCGGACCAGAGCTACGAGCAGTACTTC.

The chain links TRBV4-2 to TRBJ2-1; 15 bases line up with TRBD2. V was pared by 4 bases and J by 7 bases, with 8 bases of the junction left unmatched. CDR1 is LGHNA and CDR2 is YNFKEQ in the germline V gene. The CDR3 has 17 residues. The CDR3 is CASSPGLAGGPMNEQFF. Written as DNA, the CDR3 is TGTGCCAGCAGCCCAGGACTAGCGGGAGGGCCAATGAATGAGCAGTTCTTC.

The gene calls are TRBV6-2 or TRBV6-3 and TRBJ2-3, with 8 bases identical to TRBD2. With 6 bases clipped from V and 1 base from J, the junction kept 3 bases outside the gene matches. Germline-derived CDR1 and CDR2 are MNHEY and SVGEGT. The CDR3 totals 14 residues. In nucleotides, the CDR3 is TGTGCCAGCAGGACACTAGCGGGCACAGATACGCAGTATTTT. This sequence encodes CASRTLAGTDTQYF.

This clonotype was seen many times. CDR3 protein: CASSLTGENTEAFF. The CDR3 DNA reads TGTGCCAGCAGTTTGACGGGGGAGAACACTGAAGCTTTCTTT. V and J are TRBV12-3 or TRBV12-4 and TRBJ1-1; D is perhaps TRBD1 (5 bases). V was clipped by 3 bases and J by 1 base, with 9 bases between them. The CDR3 covers 14 residues.

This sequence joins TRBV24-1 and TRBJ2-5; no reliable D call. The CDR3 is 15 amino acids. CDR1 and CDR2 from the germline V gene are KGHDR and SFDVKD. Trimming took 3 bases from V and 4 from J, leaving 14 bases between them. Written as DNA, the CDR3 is TGTGCCACCAGTGATCCGGAACCCTTAGGAGAGACCCAGTACTTC. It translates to CATSDPEPLGETQYF.

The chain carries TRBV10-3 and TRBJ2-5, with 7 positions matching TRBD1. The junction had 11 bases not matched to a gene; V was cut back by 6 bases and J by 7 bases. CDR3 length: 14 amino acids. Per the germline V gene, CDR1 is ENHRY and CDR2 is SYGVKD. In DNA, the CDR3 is TGTGCCATCAGCGCCGGGGACAGCCCATGGACCCAGTACTTC. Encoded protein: CAISAGDSPWTQYF.

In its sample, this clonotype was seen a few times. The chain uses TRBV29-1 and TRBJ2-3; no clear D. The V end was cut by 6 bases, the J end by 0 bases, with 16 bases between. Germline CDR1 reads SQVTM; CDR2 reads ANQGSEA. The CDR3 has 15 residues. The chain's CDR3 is CSVKRAGRSTDTQYF. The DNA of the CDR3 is TGCAGCGTCAAAAGGGCAGGCAGGAGCACAGATACGCAGTATTTT.